A selection of T cell receptor beta chains follows, all from one sample in a study of CD8 T cells in Susac syndrome. In TCRdb, the immunoSEQ multiplex PCR reads were re-called with MiXCR into one record per CDR3 protein. The data hold about 200,000 distinct CDR3 sequences, with 90% to 95% observed a single time. The sequenced material came from CD4+ T cells from PBMCs. Receptors originate from a human donor with Susac syndrome. CDR3s include the opening cysteine and the closing phenylalanine or tryptophan. The order of the fields is V gene, D gene, J gene, CDR3 DNA, CDR3 protein. D genes are given only for firm matches.

V gene: TRBV10-2
D gene: -
J gene: TRBJ1-1
CDR3 DNA: TGCGCCAGCAGGGCAATGAACACTGAAGCTTTCTTT
CDR3 protein: CASRAMNTEAFF

V gene: TRBV2
D gene: TRBD2
J gene: TRBJ2-3
CDR3 DNA: TGTGCCAGCAGTGAAATGGCAGCGGGGATTTCAGATACGCAGTATTTT
CDR3 protein: CASSEMAAGISDTQYF

V gene: TRBV25-1
D gene: -
J gene: TRBJ2-5
CDR3 DNA: TGTGCCAGCAGTAGCAGCTTCGGGGCCCAGTACTTC
CDR3 protein: CASSSSFGAQYF

V gene: TRBV3-1
D gene: -
J gene: TRBJ2-5
CDR3 DNA: TGTGCCAGCAGCCAAGGTGCGGGGTACCAAGAGACCCAGTACTTC
CDR3 protein: CASSQGAGYQETQYF

V gene: TRBV6-1
D gene: -
J gene: TRBJ2-1
CDR3 DNA: TGTGCCAGCAGCAACACTCCACAGGGTATTGACAATGAGCAGTTCTTC
CDR3 protein: CASSNTPQGIDNEQFF

V gene: TRBV6-2/TRBV6-3
D gene: -
J gene: TRBJ2-1
CDR3 DNA: TGTGCCAGCAGAAACGGACGAGTTTACAATGAGCAGTTCTTC
CDR3 protein: CASRNGRVYNEQFF

V gene: TRBV3-1
D gene: TRBD1
J gene: TRBJ2-7
CDR3 DNA: TGTGCCAGCAGCCAAGATGCGGACAGGACCGGGGAGCAGTACTTC
CDR3 protein: CASSQDADRTGEQYF

V gene: TRBV30
D gene: -
J gene: TRBJ1-2
CDR3 DNA: TGTGCCTGGAGTGTACCGGGTTCTAACTATGGCTACACCTTC
CDR3 protein: CAWSVPGSNYGYTF

V gene: TRBV12-5
D gene: -
J gene: TRBJ1-1
CDR3 DNA: TGTGCTAGTGGTCCTCGAGGGGGGATGAACACTGAAGCTTTCTTT
CDR3 protein: CASGPRGGMNTEAFF

V gene: TRBV29-1
D gene: TRBD2
J gene: TRBJ2-5
CDR3 DNA: TGCAGCGCGTCGGGGCGGACTCTTCTCGGGGGGGAGACCCAGTACTTC
CDR3 protein: CSASGRTLLGGETQYF

V gene: TRBV25-1
D gene: -
J gene: TRBJ1-5
CDR3 DNA: TGTGCCAGCAGTGCAGCGGCCGGGACCGGGGGCAATCAGCCCCAGCATTTT
CDR3 protein: CASSAAAGTGGNQPQHF

V gene: TRBV28
D gene: -
J gene: TRBJ2-2
CDR3 DNA: TGTGCCAGCATATCCTGGACTGGATCTACCGGGGAGCTGTTTTTT
CDR3 protein: CASISWTGSTGELFF

V gene: TRBV6-5
D gene: -
J gene: TRBJ2-4
CDR3 DNA: TGTGCCAGCAGTTACGGGGTCTGGGGCATTCAGTACTTC
CDR3 protein: CASSYGVWGIQYF

V gene: TRBV20-1
D gene: TRBD1
J gene: TRBJ2-7
CDR3 DNA: TGCAGTGCTGGAAGGACAGGGGACGAGCAGTACTTC
CDR3 protein: CSAGRTGDEQYF

V gene: TRBV7-8
D gene: TRBD1
J gene: TRBJ1-1
CDR3 DNA: TGTGCCAGCAGACCACCCAGGGGGGATGCTTTCTTT
CDR3 protein: CASRPPRGDAFF